This entry lists 28 T cell receptor beta chains sequenced from one sample in a study of graft-versus-host responses after intestinal transplantation. Antigen specificity for these receptors is unknown. Data came from immunoSEQ multiplex PCR; TCRdb stores just in-frame clones and leaves some out. The sample lists more than 85,000 clones, just under 95% occurring once. The starting material was unstimulated CD8+ T cells sorted from spleen or lymph node cells, obtained before intestinal transplant. The receptors derive from a human donor who received an intestinal transplant.

This chain links TRBV25-1 with TRBJ2-7; the D is unclear. Germline lookup yields CDR1 MGHDK and CDR2 SYGVNS. Trimming left V 1 base short and J 2 bases short, with 12 bases between. The CDR3 loop spans 15 amino acids. CDR3 DNA: TGTGCCAGCAGTGAATCCGTCCTGTCCGCCTACGAGCAGTACTTC. It specifies CASSESVLSAYEQYF.

The chain recombines TRBV4-1 with TRBJ2-5; 8 bases fit TRBD2. Looked up from germline, CDR1 is MGHRA and CDR2 is YSYEKL. J gave up 5 bases and V 0 bases, and 2 bases lay outside the gene matches. The CDR3 runs 14 residues. CDR3 loop: CASSQEGTRETQYF. In nucleotides, the CDR3 is TGCGCCAGCAGCCAAGAAGGGACTAGGGAGACCCAGTACTTC.

The V gene is TRBV15, the J gene TRBJ1-3; D gene uncertain. CDR1 LNHNV and CDR2 YYDKDF come from the germline V gene (reference sequence). The CDR3 has 15 residues. V shed 5 bases and J shed 4 bases, with 15 bases lying between them. DNA for the CDR3: TGTGCCACCAGCCGAAACCAAGGACGCGGAAACACCATATATTTT. Amino acids: CATSRNQGRGNTIYF.

The chain uses TRBV10-3 and TRBJ1-1; D unclear. V shed 5 bases and J shed 1 base, with 5 bases lying between them. Germline V gene lookup returns CDR1 ENHRY and CDR2 SYGVKD. This CDR3 has 12 amino acids. CDR3 sequence: CAISRGNTEAFF. Here the CDR3 DNA reads TGTGCCATCAGTCGGGGGAACACTGAAGCTTTCTTT.

The V and J genes are TRBV28 and TRBJ2-2; 8 bases line up with TRBD1. In germline, CDR1 is MDHEN, CDR2 SYDVKM. This CDR3 contains 18 residues. V lost 2 bases to trimming and J lost 4 bases; unmatched junction nucleotides: 12. The CDR3 sequence: CASSLMDRALFITGELFF. The CDR3 bases are TGTGCCAGCAGTTTAATGGACAGGGCCTTATTTATCACCGGGGAGCTGTTTTTT.

The V call is TRBV18, the J call TRBJ1-1; D might be TRBD1 (5 bases). This CDR3 has 15 amino acids. Germline V lookup: CDR1 KGHSH, CDR2 LQKENI. Trimming removed 6 bases from V and 7 bases from J, with 21 bases in between. CDR3 bases: TGTGCCAGCTCCCCGTCTGCGGGGGGGTTGGGTGAAGCTTTCTTT. It codes for CASSPSAGGLGEAFF.

The chain uses TRBV19 and TRBJ2-7; D is possibly TRBD1 or TRBD2 (5 bases each). Trimming pared 6 bases from V and 2 bases from J, leaving 14 bases between. The CDR3 totals 14 residues. The germline V gene has CDR1 LNHDA and CDR2 SQIVND (reference sequence). For the CDR3, the DNA is TGTGCCAGTAGAGTGGGGCTGGGGGCCTACGAGCAGTACTTC. Translating it yields CASRVGLGAYEQYF.

The chain recombines TRBV7-8 with TRBJ1-3; D is uncertain. The germline V gene has CDR1 SGHVS and CDR2 FQNEAQ. The CDR3 is 15 residues long. V was shortened by 0 bases and J by 3 bases, with 9 bases between the two germline ends. The CDR3 nucleotides are TGTGCCAGCAGCTTAGCCTTCAGCCGTGGAAACACCATATATTTT. Amino acids: CASSLAFSRGNTIYF. Looking up the rest from reference TRBV7-8 and TRBJ1-3 gives the full variable domain: GAGVSQSPRYKVAKRGQDVALRCDPISGHVSLFWYQQALGQGPEFLTYFQNEAQLDKSGLPSDRFFAERPEGSVSTLKIQRTQQEDSAVYLCASSLAFSRGNTIYFGEGSWLTVV.

The rearrangement joins TRBV5-4 to TRBJ2-7; 8 bases fit TRBD2. The CDR3 loop spans 14 amino acids. After removal of 0 bases from V and 4 bases from J, the junction contained 3 bases not matched to a gene. Germline lookup yields CDR1 SGHNT and CDR2 YYREEE (reference sequence). The CDR3 DNA reads TGTGCCAGCAGCTTGGCGGGAGGGACTTACGAGCAGTACTTC. The encoded protein is CASSLAGGTYEQYF.

The chain employs TRBV4-1 and TRBJ2-7; D might be TRBD1 (6 bases). The V gene's germline CDR1 is MGHRA and CDR2 YSYEKL. V lost 3 bases to trimming and J lost 0 bases, with 6 bases between them. The CDR3 extends over 13 amino acids. The CDR3 spells CASSQGHSYEQYF. DNA for the CDR3: TGCGCCAGCAGCCAGGGACACTCCTACGAGCAGTACTTC.

The rearrangement links TRBV27 to TRBJ2-2; 13 nucleotides line up with TRBD2. Unmatched junction bases numbered 5, after V lost 11 bases and J lost 8 bases. This CDR3 has 13 residues. The germline gives CDR1 MNHEY, CDR2 SMNVEV (reference sequence). In DNA, the CDR3 is TGTGCCGCCCGACTAGCGGGAGGTGGGGAGCTGTTTTTT. Translating gives CAARLAGGGELFF.

With respect to this clone: Other DNA sequences in the sample encode the same CDR3. V and J are TRBV27 and TRBJ2-7; D tentatively fits TRBD1 or TRBD2 (5 bases each). The V gene's germline CDR1 is MNHEY and CDR2 SMNVEV (reference sequence). The CDR3 totals 13 residues. V gave up 5 bases and J gave up 2 bases, with 10 bases separating them. In nucleotides, the CDR3 is TGTGCCAGCAGTCCTGGGGGAGCCTACGAGCAGTACTTC. Translating it yields CASSPGGAYEQYF.

This chain links TRBV4-1 with TRBJ2-1; perhaps TRBD1 as D (5 bases). From germline, CDR1 is MGHRA and CDR2 YSYEKL. The CDR3 length is 16 residues. Trimming removed 0 bases at V and 3 bases at J, with 12 bases between. The CDR3: CASSQDRVIIYNEQFF. As DNA, the CDR3 is TGCGCCAGCAGCCAAGACAGGGTGATAATCTACAATGAGCAGTTCTTC.

The rearrangement links TRBV7-8 to TRBJ2-1; 7 bases fit TRBD2. CDR1 and CDR2 from the germline V gene are SGHVS and FQNEAQ. The CDR3 has 16 residues. V lost 1 base, J lost 4 bases, and 7 bases stayed unmatched. The CDR3 loop is CASSLGGGGIYNEQFF. In nucleotides, the CDR3 is TGTGCCAGCAGCTTAGGTGGGGGAGGGATATACAATGAGCAGTTCTTC. Complete variable domain (other parts from reference TRBV7-8 and TRBJ2-1): GAGVSQSPRYKVAKRGQDVALRCDPISGHVSLFWYQQALGQGPEFLTYFQNEAQLDKSGLPSDRFFAERPEGSVSTLKIQRTQQEDSAVYLCASSLGGGGIYNEQFFGPGTRLTVL.

The chain is built from TRBV18 and TRBJ1-5, with a weak D call TRBD1 (5 bases). The CDR3 runs 15 residues. V was clipped by 1 base and J by 7 bases, with 14 bases between them. Germline CDR1 reads KGHSH; CDR2 reads LQKENI. CDR3 bases: TGTGCCAGCTCACCACGGCTGGGGCGGGGGCAGCCCCAGCATTTT. It yields the protein CASSPRLGRGQPQHF. The full variable domain, in which reference TRBV18 and TRBJ1-5 provide the parts outside the CDR3, is NAGVMQNPRHLVRRRGQEARLRCSPMKGHSHVYWYRQLPEEGLKFMVYLQKENIIDESGMPKERFSAEFPKEGPSILRIQQVVRGDSAAYFCASSPRLGRGQPQHFGDGTRLSIL.

This sequence joins TRBV11-2 and TRBJ2-7; D not resolved. The length of the CDR3 is 13 residues. The V end lost 2 bases, the J end lost 0 bases, and 5 bases lay between the germline ends. Germline V gene lookup returns CDR1 SGHAT and CDR2 FQNNGV. In DNA, the CDR3 is TGTGCCAGCAGCTTACCTTCCTCCTACGAGCAGTACTTC. Amino acid sequence: CASSLPSSYEQYF. The variable domain in full, completed from reference TRBV11-2 and TRBJ2-7, reads EAGVAQSPRYKIIEKRQSVAFWCNPISGHATLYWYQQILGQGPKLLIQFQNNGVVDDSQLPKDRFSAERLKGVDSTLKIQPAKLEDSAVYLCASSLPSSYEQYFGPGTRLTVT.

The rearrangement joins TRBV12-5 to TRBJ2-5; D gene ambiguous. The V gene lost 6 bases and the J gene lost 5 bases, with 13 bases spanning the gap. Germline CDR1 LGHNT, CDR2 FRNRAP. This CDR3 is 13 amino acids long. CDR3 bases: TGTGCTAGTGGGCGTAGCTCGCAGGAGACCCAGTACTTC. Translation: CASGRSSQETQYF. Using reference TRBV12-5 and TRBJ2-5 for the parts outside the CDR3, the full variable domain is DARVTQTPRHKVTEMGQEVTMRCQPILGHNTVFWYRQTMMQGLELLAYFRNRAPLDDSGMPKDRFSAEMPDATLATLKIQPSEPRDSAVYFCASGRSSQETQYFGPGTRLLVL.

This clone turned up a few times. The chain uses TRBV5-4 and TRBJ1-2, with a possible D match to TRBD1 (6 bases). The CDR3 consists of 16 residues. Trimming stripped 0 bases from V and 0 bases from J, with 12 bases between. Germline assignment: CDR1 SGHNT and CDR2 YYREEE (reference sequence). The CDR3 sequence: CASSLEDSPTNYGYTF. The CDR3 DNA sequence: TGTGCCAGCAGCTTGGAGGACAGCCCAACTAACTATGGCTACACCTTC.

The chain links TRBV27 to TRBJ2-3; no firm D call. Trimming pared 3 bases from V and 4 bases from J, leaving 8 bases between. The CDR3 loop spans 13 amino acids. CDR1 is MNHEY and CDR2 is SMNVEV in the germline V gene (reference sequence). CDR3 loop: CASSFAGPDTQYF. For the CDR3, the DNA is TGTGCCAGCAGTTTCGCCGGTCCAGATACGCAGTATTTT.

The CDR3 sequence is CASSIRWSSYNEQFF. The CDR3 DNA is TGTGCCAGTAGTATACGCTGGAGCTCCTACAATGAGCAGTTCTTC. V and J are TRBV19 and TRBJ2-1, with no clear D. Per germline, CDR1 LNHDA and CDR2 SQIVND (reference sequence). CDR3 length: 15 amino acids. The V end was cut by 2 bases, the J end by 0 bases, with 8 bases between.

This chain links TRBV9 with TRBJ2-7, with D perhaps assigned TRBD1 or TRBD2 (5 bases each). Trimming removed 5 bases at V and 3 bases at J, with 12 bases between. The CDR3 length is 13 residues. Germline CDR1 and CDR2: SGDLS and YYNGEE. Written as DNA, the CDR3 is TGTGCCAGCAGTGGACGGGACCGCTACGAGCAGTACTTC. The encoded protein is CASSGRDRYEQYF.

This rearrangement joins TRBV19 to TRBJ2-4, with no clear D. Trimming stripped 7 bases from V and 1 base from J, with 11 bases between. The CDR3 covers 14 residues. Germline V lookup: CDR1 LNHDA, CDR2 SQIVND (reference sequence). Here the CDR3 reads CASTPLGAKNIQYF. The CDR3 nucleotides are TGTGCCAGTACCCCTCTGGGGGCCAAAAACATTCAGTACTTC. The full variable domain, in which reference TRBV19 and TRBJ2-4 provide the parts outside the CDR3, is DGGITQSPKYLFRKEGQNVTLSCEQNLNHDAMYWYRQDPGQGLRLIYYSQIVNDFQKGDIAEGYSVSREKKESFPLTVTSAQKNPTAFYLCASTPLGAKNIQYFGAGTRLSVL.

V usage is TRBV9 and J usage is TRBJ2-7, with D unresolved. The CDR3 consists of 14 residues. Germline V gene lookup returns CDR1 SGDLS and CDR2 YYNGEE. V shed 0 bases and J shed 4 bases, with 11 bases lying between them. The CDR3 region has the DNA TGTGCCAGCAGCGTAGGAGCTCAGGAGTACGAGCAGTACTTC. Residues: CASSVGAQEYEQYF.

The chain recombines TRBV28 with TRBJ1-2; possibly TRBD1 for D (6 bases). Germline V gene data show CDR1 as MDHEN and CDR2 as SYDVKM. Trimming stripped 5 bases from V and 1 base from J, with 11 bases between. The CDR3 extends over 14 amino acids. The CDR3 nucleotides read TGTGCCAGCAGTACGGGACAAAATAACTATGGCTACACCTTC. Translation: CASSTGQNNYGYTF.

The table lists this clone with a count of one. This chain connects TRBV27 to TRBJ2-1; 7 positions agree with TRBD2. V gave up 2 bases and J gave up 3 bases; unmatched junction bases: 1. This CDR3 contains 14 residues. The germline V gene has CDR1 MNHEY and CDR2 SMNVEV (reference sequence). CDR3 nucleotide sequence: TGTGCCAGCAGTTTACGGGGGGTCTACAATGAGCAGTTCTTC. Translating gives CASSLRGVYNEQFF.

The rearrangement uses TRBV18 and TRBJ2-1, with a weak D call TRBD1 (5 bases). This CDR3 is 13 amino acids long. V lost 2 bases and J 8 bases, leaving 10 bases between the germline ends. In germline, CDR1 is KGHSH, CDR2 LQKENI. CDR3 coding DNA: TGTGCCAGCTCACCAGACAGCACACATGAGCAGTTCTTC. Residues: CASSPDSTHEQFF.

The gene calls are TRBV28 and TRBJ1-4; 10 positions agree with TRBD1. This CDR3 region has 13 residues. J gave up 6 bases and V 6 bases, and 1 base lay outside the gene matches. CDR1 is MDHEN, CDR2 SYDVKM, per germline. The CDR3 sequence: CASRDRGDEKLFF. The CDR3 DNA follows: TGTGCCAGCAGGGACAGGGGGGATGAAAAACTGTTTTTT.

This chain connects TRBV18 to TRBJ1-2, with TRBD1 matching over 8 bases. CDR1 KGHSH and CDR2 LQKENI come from the germline V gene. This CDR3 has 14 amino acids. V trimming: 5 bases; J trimming: 7 bases; junction bases outside the gene matches: 9. CDR3: CASSNEDRDPGYTF. In nucleotides, the CDR3 is TGTGCCAGCTCAAACGAGGACAGGGATCCTGGCTACACCTTC.